This is a list of T cell receptor beta chains from one sample in a study of blood T cell repertoires in COVID-19. Assay: immunoSEQ multiplex PCR; the TCRdb copy retains only in-frame clones and omits some. The data show tens of thousands of clones, around 88% seen once. Sequencing used peripheral blood. The receptors here all came from a human donor in a cohort sampled during active COVID-19. The CDR3 runs from the conserved cysteine through the conserved F or W.

v_gene | CDR3aa
TRBV11-3 | CASSSGTGWEETQYF
TRBV4-1 | CASSQESAGEQPQHF
TRBV29-1 | CSVEGGPREQYF
TRBV5-1 | CASSSPWDSNEQFF
TRBV7-8 | CASSFGGGARWTDTQYF
TRBV5-4 | CASSGGTGGGEQYF
TRBV4-1 | CASSHPLEQYF
TRBV7-8 | CASSPRHLGALYEQYF
TRBV15 | CATARGGYNEQFF
TRBV6-5 | CASSYSGQGFGYTF